The text below deals with one T cell receptor beta chain. This record comes from a study of blood T cell repertoires in COVID-19. Overall study: Sites across the United States, Italy and Spain contributed samples from acute and convalescent COVID-19.

Under the authors' procedure: It was from reference gene primer amplification that nucleated cell counts were estimated. Sequencing was performed with immunoSEQ multiplex PCR; in TCRdb, only in-frame clones are kept and a portion is missing. That table supplies the V and J calls and clone size; D and trimming were determined from the DNA. Among 250,000 or so clones listed, over 80% were seen once. CDR3 length: 17 residues. V lost 4 bases, J lost 5 bases, and 11 bases stayed unmatched. CDR1 and CDR2 (germline): SGHTS, YDEGEE. The TCR sequence derives from a young woman with acute COVID-19. The rearrangement uses TRBV5-8 and TRBJ2-7; TRBD2 matches at 14 bases. Source material: PBMCs or T cells enriched from blood (not recorded which). The CDR3 here is CASSSSGTSGSSHEQYF. CDR3 bases: TGTGCCAGCAGCAGCTCCGGGACTAGCGGGAGTTCCCACGAGCAGTACTTC. The full variable domain, with the rest looked up from reference TRBV5-8 and TRBJ2-7, is EAGVTQSPTHLIKTRGQQATLRCSPISGHTSVYWYQQALGLGLQFLLWYDEGEERNRGNFPPRFSGRQFPNYSSELNVNALELEDSALYLCASSSSGTSGSSHEQYFGPGTRLTVT.